A single sample gave rise to the 20 T cell receptor beta chains below, sequenced in a study of shared clonotypes between healthy human individuals. Assay: immunoSEQ multiplex PCR; the TCRdb copy retains only in-frame clones and omits some. This repertoire shows more than 2,000,000 clones, just over 90% found once; its top ten account for under 0.45%. Source material: naive CD4+ T cells from PBMCs. This sample's subset: CD45RA+ positively selected. The receptors derive from a man younger than 30 in good health. Some clones in this sample may be carry-over from other donors' samples.

J is TRBJ2-7 and V is TRBV11-3, with a possible D match to TRBD1 (6 bases). CDR3 length: 11 residues. Germline V gene data show CDR1 as SGHNT and CDR2 as YENEEA. V was shortened by 5 bases and J by 12 bases, with 14 bases between the two germline ends. In DNA, the CDR3 is TGTGCCAGCAGCCTCAGGGGTTGTCGGTACTTC. Translated: CASSLRGCRYF.

V usage is TRBV9 and J usage is TRBJ2-5; a possible D gene is TRBD1 (6 bases). The CDR3 runs to 15 residues. CDR1 is SGDLS and CDR2 is YYNGEE in the germline V gene. V shed 0 bases and J shed 0 bases, with 9 bases lying between them. The chain's CDR3 is CASSVEPGDQETQYF. The CDR3 nucleotides are TGTGCCAGCAGCGTAGAACCAGGGGACCAAGAGACCCAGTACTTC.

This clone was seen more than once but under ten times. The identical CDR3 is also encoded by other nucleotide sequences in the sample. V is TRBV19 and J is TRBJ1-1; D is uncertain. Deletions cut 3 bases from V and 5 bases from J, with 4 bases between. CDR3 length: 11 amino acids. Per germline, CDR1 LNHDA and CDR2 SQIVND (reference sequence). The CDR3: CASSMVTEAFF. The CDR3 nucleotides are TGTGCCAGTAGTATGGTTACTGAAGCTTTCTTT.

This clone was seen a few times. The rearrangement joins TRBV11-2 to TRBJ2-3; no reliable D call. Germline V gives CDR1 SGHAT, CDR2 FQNNGV. The CDR3 consists of 15 residues. Between the trimmed V and J ends, which lost 4 bases and 5 bases, there was a span of 16 bases. The CDR3 region is CASSSLGLWLDTQYF. DNA of the CDR3: TGTGCCAGCAGCTCCCTGGGGTTATGGTTAGATACGCAGTATTTT.

The chain couples TRBV4-1 to TRBJ1-3; D uncertain. The CDR3 loop spans 15 amino acids. Germline V gene data show CDR1 as MGHRA and CDR2 as YSYEKL. Trimming took 1 base from V and 0 from J, leaving 7 bases between them. The CDR3 sequence: CASSQVLSSGNTIYF. CDR3 nucleotides: TGCGCCAGCAGCCAAGTGCTGAGCTCTGGAAACACCATATATTTT.

This rearrangement joins TRBV9 to TRBJ1-3, with D maybe TRBD1 (5 bases). V lost 4 bases to trimming and J lost 7 bases, with 12 bases between them. The CDR3 is 13 amino acids. Germline V lookup: CDR1 SGDLS, CDR2 YYNGEE. Here the CDR3 DNA reads TGTGCCAGCAGCCCATTCCCAGGGAACACCATATATTTT. The encoded protein is CASSPFPGNTIYF. The full variable domain, completed using reference TRBV9 and TRBJ1-3, is DSGVTQTPKHLITATGQRVTLRCSPRSGDLSVYWYQQSLDQGLQFLIQYYNGEERAKGNILERFSAQQFPDLHSELNLSSLELGDSALYFCASSPFPGNTIYFGEGSWLTVV.

This clone has just a few counts. The chain employs TRBV2 and TRBJ1-5, with no clear D. The CDR3 has 14 residues. Trimming took off 2 bases at V and 3 bases at J, with 8 bases between the two ends. Germline V CDR1 and CDR2: SNHLY, FYNNEI. The CDR3 coding sequence is TGTGCCAGCAGTGAACTCGGTTACAATCAGCCCCAGCATTTT. It is translated as CASSELGYNQPQHF.

V is TRBV28 and J is TRBJ1-5; D is unresolved. Trimming stripped 10 bases from V and 0 bases from J, with 13 bases between. Germline-derived CDR1 and CDR2 are MDHEN and SYDVKM. The CDR3 loop spans 14 amino acids. CDR3 DNA: TGTGCCACCCTCGAGCCTTATAGCAATCAGCCCCAGCATTTT. This encodes CATLEPYSNQPQHF.

This clone turned up a few times. The V and J genes are TRBV27 and TRBJ1-1, with TRBD1 matching 9 bases. CDR1 and CDR2 from the germline V gene are MNHEY and SMNVEV (reference sequence). With V trimmed by 4 bases and J by 4 bases, 4 bases remained unmatched. The CDR3 runs to 14 residues. The CDR3 region is CASSSQGASTEAFF. CDR3 DNA: TGTGCCAGCAGTTCACAGGGGGCGAGCACTGAAGCTTTCTTT.

V is TRBV6-1 and J is TRBJ2-7; tentatively, D is TRBD2 (6 bases). The CDR3 is 13 residues long. The germline gives CDR1 MNHNS, CDR2 SASEGT. Trimming shortened V by 10 bases and J by 5 bases, and 18 bases separated the two germline ends. CDR3 coding DNA: TGTGCCACCACCCGGGAGTGGGGGAACGAGCAGTACTTC. It encodes CATTREWGNEQYF.

The V and J genes are TRBV5-4 and TRBJ2-2, with D tentatively TRBD2 (6 bases). Trimming left V 5 bases short and J 5 bases short, with 22 bases between. Germline V lookup: CDR1 SGHNT, CDR2 YYREEE (reference sequence). The CDR3 length is 17 residues. The CDR3 loop reads CASSSQPGGGMTGELFF. As DNA, the CDR3 is TGTGCCAGCAGTTCCCAGCCGGGTGGGGGGATGACCGGGGAGCTGTTTTTT. Full variable domain (missing parts from reference TRBV5-4 and TRBJ2-2): ETGVTQSPTHLIKTRGQQVTLRCSSQSGHNTVSWYQQALGQGPQFIFQYYREEENGRGNFPPRFSGLQFPNYSSELNVNALELDDSALYLCASSSQPGGGMTGELFFGEGSRLTVL.

The chain uses TRBV12-5 and TRBJ2-2; D is unresolved. Germline V gene sequence: CDR1 LGHNT, CDR2 FRNRAP. The ends were cut back, 1 base at V and 4 bases at J, with 13 bases in the middle. The CDR3 has 16 residues. The DNA of the CDR3 is TGTGCTAGTGGTTTGGGGCAAGGAACGGGCACCGGGGAGCTGTTTTTT. Its protein is CASGLGQGTGTGELFF.

This clone was picked up one time. This chain links TRBV15 with TRBJ2-7; TRBD1 or TRBD2 may be the D gene (5 bases each). The germline CDR1 and CDR2 sequences are LNHNV and YYDKDF (reference sequence). The V end was cut by 2 bases, the J end by 1 base, with 9 bases between. The CDR3 contains 14 residues. The CDR3 nucleotides read TGTGCCACCAGCAGACCGGGACGGTCCTACGAGCAGTACTTC. It is translated as CATSRPGRSYEQYF. Filled out from reference TRBV15 and TRBJ2-7, the complete variable domain reads DAMVIQNPRYQVTQFGKPVTLSCSQTLNHNVMYWYQQKSSQAPKLLFHYYDKDFNNEADTPDNFQSRRPNTSFCFLDIRSPGLGDTAMYLCATSRPGRSYEQYFGPGTRLTVT.

A remark on this clone: Other DNA sequences from this sample encode an identical CDR3 as well. The chain carries TRBV27 and TRBJ1-2; 11 bases are shared with TRBD1. The length of the CDR3 is 14 residues. Per germline, CDR1 MNHEY and CDR2 SMNVEV (reference sequence). V shed 2 bases and J 7 bases; nucleotides not matched to a gene: 3. For the CDR3, the DNA is TGTGCCAGCAGTTTAGGACAGGGGGCGCGTGGCTACACCTTC. Translation: CASSLGQGARGYTF.

The CDR3 DNA is TGTGCCAGCAGCTTAGCCAAGGCGGGACCACGGCCCAATGAGCAGTTCTTC. Translation: CASSLAKAGPRPNEQFF. This sequence joins TRBV7-2 and TRBJ2-1, with a weak D call TRBD2 (6 bases). CDR1 is SGHTA and CDR2 is FQGNSA in the germline V gene. The CDR3 loop spans 17 amino acids. V gave up 0 bases and J gave up 6 bases, with 18 bases separating them.

The chain links TRBV4-2 to TRBJ1-1, with TRBD1 matching over 9 bases. The CDR3 runs to 16 residues. Germline V CDR1 and CDR2: LGHNA, YNFKEQ. V trimming: 1 base; J trimming: 1 base; junction bases outside the gene matches: 4. CDR3 loop: CASSQADRGRNTEAFF. The CDR3 DNA reads TGTGCCAGCAGCCAAGCGGACAGGGGCCGGAACACTGAAGCTTTCTTT.

V usage is TRBV6-1 and J usage is TRBJ1-1; D gene uncertain. The length of the CDR3 is 13 residues. The germline CDR1 and CDR2 sequences are MNHNS and SASEGT. Trimming pared 6 bases from V and 5 bases from J, leaving 13 bases between. The CDR3 nucleotides read TGTGCCAGCAGCCGTGAGAGGTGGACTGAAGCTTTCTTT. Translated, it gives CASSRERWTEAFF.

The CDR3 reads CASRGCGRWINTIYF. CDR3 nucleotide sequence: TGTGCCAGCAGGGGCTGTGGACGGTGGATCAACACCATATATTTT. This sequence joins TRBV27 and TRBJ1-3; D is uncertain. Trimming cost V 6 bases and J 7 bases, with 19 bases left between them. The germline V gene has CDR1 MNHEY and CDR2 SMNVEV (reference sequence). CDR3 size: 15 residues.

This clone was detected a few times. This rearrangement joins TRBV10-3 to TRBJ1-5; D ambiguous. The CDR3 runs to 13 residues. CDR1 is ENHRY and CDR2 is SYGVKD in the germline V gene. Trimming cost V 3 bases and J 5 bases, with 8 bases left between them. DNA for the CDR3: TGTGCCATCAGTGAACTCGGGGATCAGCCCCAGCATTTT. It is translated as CAISELGDQPQHF.

The chain combines TRBV28 with TRBJ1-3; D not resolved. Per germline, CDR1 MDHEN and CDR2 SYDVKM. This CDR3 comprises 14 residues. V was clipped by 7 bases and J by 2 bases, with 12 bases between them. CDR3 DNA sequence: TGTGCCAGCACTCCTCCGGTTGCTGGAAACACCATATATTTT. Protein: CASTPPVAGNTIYF.